The rows below give T cell receptor beta chains drawn from one sample of a study of blood T cell repertoires in COVID-19. Libraries were prepared by immunoSEQ multiplex PCR; TCRdb keeps only in-frame clonotypes and omits some of them. The sample yields over 150,000 clones, about four fifths seen once. Sequences were obtained from peripheral blood. The receptor source for this set is a woman aged 55 to 70 with acute or convalescent COVID-19. The CDR3 runs from the conserved cysteine through the conserved F or W. Each record gives: V gene, clone size, J gene, D gene, CDR3 DNA, CDR3 protein. The D gene is left open where the match is weak. Rows give clone size only sometimes, using once, few, many, or a class for an expanded clone.

V gene: TRBV30; clone size: -; J gene: TRBJ1-5; D gene: TRBD1; CDR3 DNA: TGTGCCTGGGCCCCTTACAGGGGGCGGGACAATCAGCCCCAGCATTTT; CDR3 protein: CAWAPYRGRDNQPQHF
V gene: TRBV10-3; clone size: -; J gene: TRBJ1-2; D gene: TRBD1; CDR3 DNA: TGTGCCATCAGTGAAGGGGGGCCAGGGGGCTTCGGCTACACCTTC; CDR3 protein: CAISEGGPGGFGYTF
V gene: TRBV27; clone size: few; J gene: TRBJ2-7; D gene: -; CDR3 DNA: TGTGCCAGCAGTTTAAGGGGTTGGGGCTACGAGCAGTACTTC; CDR3 protein: CASSLRGWGYEQYF
V gene: TRBV9; clone size: few; J gene: TRBJ2-1; D gene: TRBD2; CDR3 DNA: TGTGCCAGCACCCCTACGGGGGGAAATTTCCATGAGCAGTTCTTC; CDR3 protein: CASTPTGGNFHEQFF
V gene: TRBV5-4; clone size: -; J gene: TRBJ1-3; D gene: TRBD1; CDR3 DNA: TGTGCCAGCTCCCTGGAGGGGGCACGGGGAAACACCATATATTTT; CDR3 protein: CASSLEGARGNTIYF
V gene: TRBV12-5; clone size: -; J gene: TRBJ1-2; D gene: -; CDR3 DNA: TGTGCTAGTGGGACAGGAAATAACTATGGCTACACCTTC; CDR3 protein: CASGTGNNYGYTF
V gene: TRBV6-1; clone size: few; J gene: TRBJ1-2; D gene: -; CDR3 DNA: TGTGCCAGCAGTTTGGGCCAGGCCTATGGCTACACCTTC; CDR3 protein: CASSLGQAYGYTF
V gene: TRBV19; clone size: -; J gene: TRBJ1-6; D gene: -; CDR3 DNA: TGTGCCAGTACATCGAGACAGGCTAGCTCCTATAATTCACCCCTCCACTTT; CDR3 protein: CASTSRQASSYNSPLHF
V gene: TRBV6-6; clone size: few; J gene: TRBJ1-4; D gene: TRBD1; CDR3 DNA: TGTGCCAGCAGTTCTTTCCAGGGGGCAGGAGAAAAACTGTTTTTT; CDR3 protein: CASSSFQGAGEKLFF
V gene: TRBV6-5; clone size: few; J gene: TRBJ2-1; D gene: TRBD1; CDR3 DNA: TGTGCCAGCAGTCAACCGGGACAGGACGGTAGTAGACAGTTCTTC; CDR3 protein: CASSQPGQDGSRQFF
V gene: TRBV18; clone size: -; J gene: TRBJ1-3; D gene: -; CDR3 DNA: TGTGCCAGCTCACCACCGGCTGGGGCAGGAAACACCATATATTTT; CDR3 protein: CASSPPAGAGNTIYF
V gene: TRBV6-5; clone size: -; J gene: TRBJ1-3; D gene: -; CDR3 DNA: TGTGCCAGCAACATACCCCCCCTCTCTGGAAACACCATATATTTT; CDR3 protein: CASNIPPLSGNTIYF
V gene: TRBV18; clone size: once; J gene: TRBJ2-6; D gene: -; CDR3 DNA: TGTGCCAGCTCACCAACAAGATCTGGGGCCAACGTCCTGACTTTC; CDR3 protein: CASSPTRSGANVLTF
V gene: TRBV27; clone size: once; J gene: TRBJ2-1; D gene: TRBD2; CDR3 DNA: TGTGCCAGCAGGCCCCAGACTAGCGGGGAGCAGTTCTTC; CDR3 protein: CASRPQTSGEQFF
V gene: TRBV5-1; clone size: -; J gene: TRBJ1-1; D gene: TRBD1; CDR3 DNA: TGCGCCAGCAGCTTGGCGGGACAGGGGGGGACTGAAGCTTTCTTT; CDR3 protein: CASSLAGQGGTEAFF
V gene: TRBV9; clone size: -; J gene: TRBJ1-3; D gene: -; CDR3 DNA: TGTGCCAGCAGCGTTACACAGGACTCTGGAAACACCATATATTTT; CDR3 protein: CASSVTQDSGNTIYF
V gene: TRBV5-1; clone size: -; J gene: TRBJ2-7; D gene: -; CDR3 DNA: TGCGCCAGCAGCTTGAGGGGACATACGGGCAACGAGCAGTACTTC; CDR3 protein: CASSLRGHTGNEQYF
V gene: TRBV18; clone size: -; J gene: TRBJ1-1; D gene: -; CDR3 DNA: TGTGCCAGCTCTCAGGACTGGAACACTGAAGCTTTCTTT; CDR3 protein: CASSQDWNTEAFF
V gene: TRBV2; clone size: -; J gene: TRBJ1-2; D gene: -; CDR3 DNA: TGTGCCAGCATTTCCCAGGGGATCTATGGCTACACCTTC; CDR3 protein: CASISQGIYGYTF
V gene: TRBV11-1; clone size: -; J gene: TRBJ2-1; D gene: -; CDR3 DNA: TGTGCCAGCAGCTTGCCCCCCCGAGGAGGCAATGAGCAGTTCTTC; CDR3 protein: CASSLPPRGGNEQFF
V gene: TRBV19; clone size: once; J gene: TRBJ1-6; D gene: TRBD1; CDR3 DNA: TGTGCCCCTAGACAGGGAATGACACCCCTCCACTTT; CDR3 protein: CAPRQGMTPLHF
V gene: TRBV6-6; clone size: -; J gene: TRBJ2-6; D gene: -; CDR3 DNA: TGTGCCAGCAGTTCCCTCCCTGGGGCCAACGTCCTGACTTTC; CDR3 protein: CASSSLPGANVLTF
V gene: TRBV5-1; clone size: -; J gene: TRBJ2-2; D gene: TRBD1; CDR3 DNA: TGCGCCAGCAGCCCCCCCCGACAGGGGGCTTTCACCGGGGAGCTGTTTTTT; CDR3 protein: CASSPPRQGAFTGELFF
V gene: TRBV7-7; clone size: -; J gene: TRBJ2-3; D gene: TRBD1; CDR3 DNA: TGTGCCAGCTCGGACAGGGAAGTTCGAGGTACGCAGTATTTT; CDR3 protein: CASSDREVRGTQYF
V gene: TRBV7-2; clone size: -; J gene: TRBJ1-6; D gene: -; CDR3 DNA: TGTGCCAGCAGCTTAACGCGGCAGGGTAATTCACCCCTCCACTTT; CDR3 protein: CASSLTRQGNSPLHF
V gene: TRBV3-1/TRBV3-2; clone size: -; J gene: TRBJ1-1; D gene: -; CDR3 DNA: TGTGCCAGCAGCCGACTGACAGGGAACACTGAAGCTTTCTTT; CDR3 protein: CASSRLTGNTEAFF
V gene: TRBV30; clone size: once; J gene: TRBJ1-2; D gene: -; CDR3 DNA: TGTGCCTGGAGTTCTGGGGGCCACTATGGCTACACCTTC; CDR3 protein: CAWSSGGHYGYTF
V gene: TRBV9; clone size: -; J gene: TRBJ2-1; D gene: TRBD1; CDR3 DNA: TGTGCCAGCAGCTTCCGGACAGGAGTCTACAATGAGCAGTTCTTC; CDR3 protein: CASSFRTGVYNEQFF
V gene: TRBV7-2; clone size: few; J gene: TRBJ1-2; D gene: TRBD1; CDR3 DNA: TGTGCCAGCAGCCCAGGGACAGACCACTATGGCTACACCTTC; CDR3 protein: CASSPGTDHYGYTF
V gene: TRBV9; clone size: -; J gene: TRBJ2-2; D gene: -; CDR3 DNA: TGTGCCAGCAGCCTATCTGGGACACGCAACACCGGGGAGCTGTTTTTT; CDR3 protein: CASSLSGTRNTGELFF